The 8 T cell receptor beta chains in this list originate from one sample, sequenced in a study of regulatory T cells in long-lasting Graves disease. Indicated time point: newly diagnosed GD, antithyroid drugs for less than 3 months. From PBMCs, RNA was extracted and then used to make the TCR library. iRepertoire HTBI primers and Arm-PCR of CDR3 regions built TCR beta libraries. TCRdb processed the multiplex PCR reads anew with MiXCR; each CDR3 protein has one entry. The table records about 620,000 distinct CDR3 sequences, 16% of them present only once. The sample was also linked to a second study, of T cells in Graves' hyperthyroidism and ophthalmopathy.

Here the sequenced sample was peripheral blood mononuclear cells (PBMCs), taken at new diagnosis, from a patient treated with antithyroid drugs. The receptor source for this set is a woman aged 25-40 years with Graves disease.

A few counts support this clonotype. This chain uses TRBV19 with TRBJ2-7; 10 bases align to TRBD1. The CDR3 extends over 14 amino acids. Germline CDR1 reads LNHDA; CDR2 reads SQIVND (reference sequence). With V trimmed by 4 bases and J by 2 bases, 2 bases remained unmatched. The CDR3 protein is CASSTGQGTYEQYF. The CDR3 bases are TGTGCCAGTAGTACGGGACAGGGGACCTACGAGCAGTACTTC.

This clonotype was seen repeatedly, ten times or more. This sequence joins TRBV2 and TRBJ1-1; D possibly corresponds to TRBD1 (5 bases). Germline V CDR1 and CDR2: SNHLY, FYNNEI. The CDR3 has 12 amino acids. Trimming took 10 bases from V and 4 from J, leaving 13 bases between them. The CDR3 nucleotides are TGTGCCACGGGGGAGGGACTCACTGAAGCTTTCTTT. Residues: CATGEGLTEAFF.

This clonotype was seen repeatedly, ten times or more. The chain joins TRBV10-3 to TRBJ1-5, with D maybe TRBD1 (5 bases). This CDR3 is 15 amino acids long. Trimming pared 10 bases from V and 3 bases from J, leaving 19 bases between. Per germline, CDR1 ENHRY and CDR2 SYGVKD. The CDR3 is CASRAGDGINQPQHF. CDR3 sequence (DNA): TGTGCCAGCCGGGCGGGGGACGGAATCAATCAGCCCCAGCATTTT.

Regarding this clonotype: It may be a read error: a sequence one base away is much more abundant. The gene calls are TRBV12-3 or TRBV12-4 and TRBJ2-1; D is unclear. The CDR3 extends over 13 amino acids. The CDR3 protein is CASGFVLNDGQFF. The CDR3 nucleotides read TGTGCCAGCGGTTTCGTCCTCAATGATGGGCAGTTCTTC.

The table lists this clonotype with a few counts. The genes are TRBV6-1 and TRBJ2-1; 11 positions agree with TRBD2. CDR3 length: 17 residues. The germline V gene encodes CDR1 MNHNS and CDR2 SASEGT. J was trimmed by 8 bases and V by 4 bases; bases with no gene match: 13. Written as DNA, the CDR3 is TGTGCCAGCAGTGGGGGCCGGGAACTAGCGGGAGCGGATGAGCAGTTCTTC. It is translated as CASSGGRELAGADEQFF.

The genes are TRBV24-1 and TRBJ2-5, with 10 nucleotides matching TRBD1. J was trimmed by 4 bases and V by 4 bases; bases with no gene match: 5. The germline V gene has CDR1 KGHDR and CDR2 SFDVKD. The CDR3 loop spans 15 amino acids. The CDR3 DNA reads TGTGCCACCAGTGAGCCAAGGACAGGGGGAGAGACCCAGTACTTC. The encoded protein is CATSEPRTGGETQYF.

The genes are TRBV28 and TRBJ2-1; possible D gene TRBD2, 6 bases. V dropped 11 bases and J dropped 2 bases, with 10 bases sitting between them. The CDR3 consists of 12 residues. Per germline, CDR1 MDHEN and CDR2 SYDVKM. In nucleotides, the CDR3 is TGTGCCTGCGGGACCACCTACAATGAGCAGTTCTTC. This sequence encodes CACGTTYNEQFF.

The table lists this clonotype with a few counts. CDR3 loop: CASRPRGAGEKLFF. DNA for the CDR3: TGTGCCAGCAGGCCTCGGGGGGCAGGTGAAAAACTGTTTTTT. The chain carries TRBV14 and TRBJ1-4; a possible D gene is TRBD1 (6 bases). The CDR3 runs to 14 residues. Between the trimmed V and J ends, which lost 6 bases and 7 bases, there was a span of 15 bases. The V gene's germline CDR1 is SGHDN and CDR2 FVKESK.